This passage covers 18 T cell receptor beta chains from one sample sequenced in a study of T cells in narcolepsy. The data were produced by immunoSEQ multiplex PCR, yet TCRdb's version contains in-frame clones alone and is incomplete. The sample has around 25,000 clones; roughly 86% are singletons. Input material: memory (CD45RA-) CD4+ T cells from blood. The receptors were gathered from a human donor in good health.

The chain links TRBV27 to TRBJ1-5, with 9 bases lining up with TRBD1. This CDR3 contains 15 residues. Germline CDR1 is MNHEY and CDR2 is SMNVEV (reference sequence). V lost 3 bases, J lost 6 bases, and 6 bases stayed unmatched. CDR3 region: CASSLNRGPGQPQHF. DNA for the CDR3: TGTGCCAGCAGTTTGAACAGGGGGCCGGGTCAGCCCCAGCATTTT.

The chain employs TRBV18 and TRBJ2-1; D may correspond to TRBD1 or TRBD2 (7 bases each). Germline V gives CDR1 KGHSH, CDR2 LQKENI. The CDR3 totals 14 residues. V lost 4 bases and J 10 bases, leaving 17 bases between the germline ends. The CDR3 DNA sequence: TGTGCCAGCTCACTGATCGACAGGGAGGGCGAGCAGTTCTTC. Translated, it gives CASSLIDREGEQFF. The entire variable domain, with the rest obtained from reference TRBV18 and TRBJ2-1, is as follows: NAGVMQNPRHLVRRRGQEARLRCSPMKGHSHVYWYRQLPEEGLKFMVYLQKENIIDESGMPKERFSAEFPKEGPSILRIQQVVRGDSAAYFCASSLIDREGEQFFGPGTRLTVL.

V usage is TRBV5-1 and J usage is TRBJ2-1; TRBD1 matches 9 bases. This CDR3 is 14 amino acids long. Germline V gene data show CDR1 as SGHRS and CDR2 as YFSETQ. J lost 9 bases, V lost 4 bases, and 8 bases had no gene match. CDR3 bases: TGCGCCAGCAGCGAACCGGGACAGGGATCTGAGCAGTTCTTC. Protein product: CASSEPGQGSEQFF.

This chain connects TRBV19 to TRBJ2-7; 10 positions match TRBD2. The CDR3 is 16 amino acids. J lost 3 bases, V lost 1 base, and 6 bases had no gene match. Germline V CDR1 and CDR2: LNHDA, SQIVND (reference sequence). CDR3 in DNA: TGTGCCAGTAGTATAGGTCCTAGCGGGGGAAGCTACGAGCAGTACTTC. This codes for CASSIGPSGGSYEQYF.

The J gene is TRBJ2-5, the V gene TRBV19, with 8 bases matching TRBD2. This CDR3 comprises 15 residues. Per germline, CDR1 LNHDA and CDR2 SQIVND (reference sequence). After removal of 11 bases from V and 5 bases from J, the junction contained 16 bases not matched to a gene. CDR3 sequence: CACGERETLWETQYF. As DNA, the CDR3 is TGTGCCTGTGGGGAGCGGGAGACATTATGGGAGACCCAGTACTTC.

The chain recombines TRBV11-2 with TRBJ2-2; TRBD2 aligns across 16 bases. V gave up 6 bases and J gave up 5 bases; unmatched junction bases: 9. Germline lookup yields CDR1 SGHAT and CDR2 FQNNGV. This CDR3 comprises 18 residues. CDR3: CASRKPGTSGRGTGELFF. The CDR3, as DNA: TGTGCCAGCAGGAAACCCGGGACTAGCGGGAGGGGGACCGGGGAGCTGTTTTTT.

The rearrangement links TRBV5-4 to TRBJ2-5, with D perhaps TRBD2 (5 bases). V was trimmed by 0 bases and J by 1 base, leaving 10 bases between them. CDR3 length equals 15 residues. Germline CDR1 SGHNT, CDR2 YYREEE (reference sequence). DNA for the CDR3: TGTGCCAGCAGCTTGGCCGCTGCGGGCCAAGAGACCCAGTACTTC. Translating gives CASSLAAAGQETQYF.

This chain links TRBV5-1 with TRBJ2-7; the D is unclear. V was cut by 0 bases and J by 3 bases, with 10 bases left in between. CDR3 length: 14 residues. CDR1 is SGHRS, CDR2 YFSETQ, per germline. This CDR3 is CASSLASRNYEQYF. CDR3 coding DNA: TGCGCCAGCAGCTTGGCCTCAAGGAACTACGAGCAGTACTTC.

The chain has TRBV19 and TRBJ2-7; D gene unclear. The V end lost 5 bases, the J end lost 2 bases, and 7 bases lay between the germline ends. The CDR3 extends over 12 amino acids. Germline loops: CDR1 LNHDA, CDR2 SQIVND (reference sequence). The CDR3 loop is CASSAPTYEQYF. CDR3 bases: TGTGCCAGTAGTGCTCCAACCTACGAGCAGTACTTC.

This clone is large by share. This chain joins TRBV2 and TRBJ2-6, with D uncertain. The CDR3 has 14 amino acids. Trimming pared 5 bases from V and 4 bases from J, leaving 9 bases between. CDR1 is SNHLY and CDR2 is FYNNEI in the germline V gene. CDR3 nucleotide sequence: TGTGCCAGCAGTCGGACGGAAGGGGCCAACGTCCTGACTTTC. Encoded protein: CASSRTEGANVLTF.

The rearrangement uses TRBV6-5 and TRBJ2-5; 9 bases line up with TRBD1. With 6 bases clipped from V and 4 bases from J, the junction kept 6 bases outside the gene matches. CDR1 and CDR2 from the germline V gene are MNHEY and SVGAGI. This CDR3 is built from 14 residues. The chain's CDR3 is CASRVPGQGETQYF. Here the CDR3 DNA reads TGTGCCAGCAGAGTTCCGGGACAGGGAGAGACCCAGTACTTC.

The chain uses TRBV30 and TRBJ2-6; either TRBD1 or TRBD2 may supply D (7 bases each). This CDR3 region has 15 residues. Germline CDR1 and CDR2: GTSNPN and SVGIG (reference sequence). Trimming stripped 8 bases from V and 0 bases from J, with 14 bases between. CDR3: CAGGGQISGANVLTF. The CDR3 region has the DNA TGTGCCGGGGGGGGACAGATCTCTGGGGCCAACGTCCTGACTTTC.

The chain couples TRBV6-6 to TRBJ1-2; 10 bases are a match to TRBD1. The germline V gene encodes CDR1 MNHNY and CDR2 SVGAGI (reference sequence). Trimming removed 5 bases from V and 6 bases from J; junction bases left unmatched: 6. The CDR3 runs 14 residues. The CDR3 DNA is TGTGCCAGCAGTCCGCGACAGGGGGCGGATGGCTACACCTTC. It specifies CASSPRQGADGYTF.

The chain couples TRBV5-6 to TRBJ1-1; 7 positions match TRBD1. V trimming: 0 bases; J trimming: 0 bases; junction bases outside the gene matches: 5. Germline V gene data show CDR1 as SGHDT and CDR2 as YYEEEE. This CDR3 has 16 amino acids. CDR3 residues: CASSLGTGFMNTEAFF. As DNA, the CDR3 is TGTGCCAGCAGCTTGGGGACAGGTTTTATGAACACTGAAGCTTTCTTT.

The count of this clone is one. V and J are TRBV7-8 and TRBJ2-6; possibly TRBD2 for D (5 bases). Looked up from germline, CDR1 is SGHVS and CDR2 is FQNEAQ. Trimming removed 1 base at V and 2 bases at J, with 6 bases between. The CDR3 length is 15 residues. CDR3 bases: TGTGCCAGCAGCTTAGGAGGGCCTGGGGCCAACGTCCTGACTTTC. Protein: CASSLGGPGANVLTF.

The chain links TRBV7-6 to TRBJ2-7; perhaps TRBD1 as D (6 bases). Trimming stripped 5 bases from V and 3 bases from J, with 17 bases between. The CDR3 contains 15 residues. Germline V gene lookup returns CDR1 SGHVS and CDR2 FNYEAQ. CDR3 DNA sequence: TGTGCCAGCAGCCCCGGGCCGGGACAAGGCTACGAGCAGTACTTC. This gives the protein CASSPGPGQGYEQYF.

Only a few counts were recorded for this clone. V and J are TRBV6-1 and TRBJ1-1; D perhaps matches TRBD1 (5 bases). The CDR3 consists of 14 residues. Germline V CDR1 and CDR2: MNHNS, SASEGT. Trimming removed 2 bases at V and 3 bases at J, with 10 bases between. Written as DNA, the CDR3 is TGTGCCAGCAGTGAAACAGGTCGACACACTGAAGCTTTCTTT. Translating gives CASSETGRHTEAFF.

The rearrangement joins TRBV7-8 to TRBJ2-3; perhaps TRBD1 as D (5 bases). This CDR3 contains 14 residues. Between the trimmed V and J ends, which lost 3 bases and 2 bases, there was a span of 9 bases. Germline assignment: CDR1 SGHVS and CDR2 FQNEAQ. The CDR3 nucleotides read TGTGCCAGCAGCTTCCGCAGGGACACAGATACGCAGTATTTT. Translated, it gives CASSFRRDTDTQYF.